This paragraph reports one T cell receptor (beta chain). No antigen is known for it. One base away there is no much larger clone; base qualities are not given. The time point label corresponds to: cycle 4 day 1 (C4D1), after six to seven weeks of nivolumab. All trial patients had relapsed after autologous stem cell transplantation, with cohorts A, B and C differing in prior brentuximab vedotin exposure. Magnetic negative selection with a Miltenyi CD4+ T cell isolation kit was used to purify CD4+ T cells from thawed PBMCs. The trial cohort included 50 to 60 patients with relapsed/refractory classical Hodgkin lymphoma, and each patient had a best overall response of complete response, partial response or progressive disease. In the multi-cohort phase II CheckMate 205 trial, trial patients received single-agent nivolumab. An independent review committee assessed best overall response by applying the 2007 International Working Group response criteria. Trial PBMCs were collected immediately before nivolumab initiation (C1D1) and during therapy at cycle 2 day 1 and cycle 4 day 1. Peripheral blood was collected in 8 mL Vacutainer Cell Preparation Tubes, from which PBMCs were isolated by centrifugation and then cryopreserved. Purified CD4+ and CD8+ fractions were prepared only for cases with an additional available PBMC sample. Magnetically labelled cells were removed on LS columns in a quadroMACS separator, and the flow-through was retained as the purified fraction.

V sheds 3 bases and J sheds 11 bases, leaving 13 bases between their ends. Based on the germline V gene, the CDR1 and CDR2 sequences are SGHTA and FQGNSA. The CDR3 runs 12 residues from the cysteine to the phenylalanine. Solely the CDR3 DNA is kept, with 36 bases framed from the first base. The data stem from a study of PD-1 blockade in classical Hodgkin lymphoma (dated by TCRdb to 2018 to 2021). With regard to the full study: Nivolumab dosing was 3 mg/kg intravenously every 2 weeks, continuing until either disease progression or unacceptable toxicity. The study used CyTOF and TCR beta sequencing to define a peripheral blood immune signature of response to PD-1 blockade in classical Hodgkin lymphoma.

The Qiagen DNeasy kit was used to extract genomic DNA from unsorted PBMCs and from the negatively selected CD4+ and CD8+ fractions. Using primers that anneal to V and J segments, immunoSEQ multiplex PCR amplified the TCR beta CDR3 regions. A synthetic immune receptor repertoire was used to minimize amplification bias, and any remaining bias was removed computationally after sequencing. As for the authors' bioinformatics: Custom Python scripts were used to quantify repertoire diversity as the Shannon entropy index. The unsorted, CD4+ and CD8+ repertoires were each analyzed separately, with the exception of combined analyses, where CD4+ and CD8+ sequences were merged in silico. A clone counted as expanded when the clone's frequency after treatment rose at least 2-fold relative to C1D1, and clones undetected at baseline were given a pseudocount of 0.5. Singleton clones were defined as clones with 0 or 1 copy at C1D1, and non-singleton clones were defined as clones with 2 or more copies. Clones expanded in unsorted samples were annotated as CD4+, CD8+ or unknown by matching protein sequences in sorted samples from the same patient. Wilcoxon tests were applied to paired samples to test diversity changes from C1D1 to C4D1. TCRdb mirrors the immuneACCESS table, restricted to in-frame sequences. Some clones are absent from its copies; in checked studies, under half trace to an unresolved V gene, and the reason for the others is unknown. The V and J calls and clone size come from that table; D and trimming were worked out from the DNA. Recorded for this sample are around 18,000 clones; roughly four fifths of them occurred a single time. The top ten clones comprise approximately 2% of the sample.

Broad study findings and their caveats: Lower diversity was observed in patients in whom nivolumab was started less than 1 year after ASCT, and these patients were excluded from later analyses so that confounding by immune reconstitution would be avoided. Among trial patients, those achieving complete response had baseline diversity similar to that of newly diagnosed patients, while diversity was significantly lower in partial responders and progressors. By C4D1, a significant rise was seen in CD4+ TCR diversity but not in CD8+ TCR diversity (p=0.0027 vs p=0.16), and the rise was most apparent among complete responders (p=0.02). Only a single clinical trial cohort was studied, and what caused the repertoire differences, possibly disease activity or prior therapy, remained undefined. Baseline TCR diversity was reported as lower in newly diagnosed patients than in healthy donors, and lower still in relapsed/refractory patients.

Recombination linked TRBV7-2 to TRBJ1-1; a confident D gene designation cannot be given. The receptor was derived from a human donor with classical Hodgkin lymphoma. Specimen: CD4+ T cells from blood, collected before the fourth cycle of nivolumab. The CDR3 corresponds to CASSFNPLDAFF. The nucleotides are TGTGCCAGCAGCTTTAACCCCTTGGATGCTTTCTTT.